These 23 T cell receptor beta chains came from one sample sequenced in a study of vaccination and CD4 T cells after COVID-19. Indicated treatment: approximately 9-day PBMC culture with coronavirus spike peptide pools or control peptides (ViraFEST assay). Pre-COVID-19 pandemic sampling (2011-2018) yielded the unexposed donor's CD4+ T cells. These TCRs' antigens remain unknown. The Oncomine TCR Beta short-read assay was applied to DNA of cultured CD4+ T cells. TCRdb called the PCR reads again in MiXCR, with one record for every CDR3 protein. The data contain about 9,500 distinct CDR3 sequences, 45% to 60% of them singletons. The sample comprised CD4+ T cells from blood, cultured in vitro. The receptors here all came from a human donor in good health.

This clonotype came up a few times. CDR3 in amino acids: CSARVTDLLSQPQHF. The CDR3 nucleotides are TGCAGTGCTAGAGTCACGGATCTTTTGAGTCAGCCCCAGCATTTT. The gene calls are TRBV20-1 and TRBJ1-5; no firm D call. Trimming pared 1 base from V and 6 bases from J, leaving 16 bases between. CDR3 length equals 15 residues. Germline V gene lookup returns CDR1 DFQATT and CDR2 SNEGSKA (reference sequence).

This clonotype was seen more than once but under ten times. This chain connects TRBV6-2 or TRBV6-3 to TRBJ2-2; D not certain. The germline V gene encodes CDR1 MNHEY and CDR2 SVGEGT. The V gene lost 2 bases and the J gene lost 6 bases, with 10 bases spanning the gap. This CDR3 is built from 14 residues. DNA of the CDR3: TGTGCCAGCAGTTACCCTTCTTTACCCGGGGAGCTGTTTTTT. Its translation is CASSYPSLPGELFF.

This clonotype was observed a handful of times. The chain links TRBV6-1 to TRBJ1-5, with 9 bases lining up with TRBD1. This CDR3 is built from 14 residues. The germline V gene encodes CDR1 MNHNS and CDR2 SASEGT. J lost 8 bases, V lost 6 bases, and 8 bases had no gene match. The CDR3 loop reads CASSHGTGKKPQHF. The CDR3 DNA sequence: TGTGCCAGCAGCCACGGGACAGGGAAAAAGCCCCAGCATTTT.

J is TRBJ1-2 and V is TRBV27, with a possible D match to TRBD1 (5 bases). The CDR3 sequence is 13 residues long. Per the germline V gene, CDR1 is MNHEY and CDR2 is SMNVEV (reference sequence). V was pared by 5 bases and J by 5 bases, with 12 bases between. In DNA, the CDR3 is TGTGCCAGCAGTCGGTTAGGGGTATATGGCTACACCTTC. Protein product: CASSRLGVYGYTF.

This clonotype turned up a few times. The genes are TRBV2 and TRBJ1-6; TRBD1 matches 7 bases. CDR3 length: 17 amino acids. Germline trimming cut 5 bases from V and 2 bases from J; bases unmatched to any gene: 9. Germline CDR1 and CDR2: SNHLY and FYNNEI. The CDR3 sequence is CASSTPPGGTYNSPLHF. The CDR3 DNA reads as TGTGCCAGCAGTACCCCGCCAGGGGGGACCTATAATTCACCCCTCCACTTT.

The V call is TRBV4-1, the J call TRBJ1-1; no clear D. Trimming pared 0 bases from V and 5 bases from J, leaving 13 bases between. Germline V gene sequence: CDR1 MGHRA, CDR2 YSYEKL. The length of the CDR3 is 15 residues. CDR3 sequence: CASSQEWLGGTEAFF. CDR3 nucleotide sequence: TGCGCCAGCAGCCAAGAATGGCTGGGAGGGACTGAAGCTTTCTTT.

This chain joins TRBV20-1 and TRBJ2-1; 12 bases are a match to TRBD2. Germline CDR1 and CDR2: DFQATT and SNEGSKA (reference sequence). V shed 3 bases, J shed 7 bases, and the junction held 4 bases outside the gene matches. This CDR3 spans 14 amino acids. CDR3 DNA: TGCAGTGCTAGGACTAGCGGGAGAGGGAATGAGCAGTTCTTC. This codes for CSARTSGRGNEQFF.

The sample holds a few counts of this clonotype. The CDR3 is CSATLTGGDQPQHF. The CDR3 DNA reads as TGCAGTGCCACTCTCACAGGGGGCGATCAGCCCCAGCATTTT. The chain couples TRBV20-1 to TRBJ1-5; 9 positions match TRBD1. Germline V gives CDR1 DFQATT, CDR2 SNEGSKA (reference sequence). V was pared by 6 bases and J by 5 bases, with 8 bases of the junction left unmatched. CDR3 size: 14 residues.

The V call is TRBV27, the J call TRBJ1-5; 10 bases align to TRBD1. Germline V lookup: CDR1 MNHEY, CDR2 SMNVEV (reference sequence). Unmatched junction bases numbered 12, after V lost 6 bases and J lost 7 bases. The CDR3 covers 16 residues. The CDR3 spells CASSSIRDRGRQPQHF. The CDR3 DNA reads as TGTGCCAGCAGCTCGATCCGGGACAGGGGCCGCCAGCCCCAGCATTTT.

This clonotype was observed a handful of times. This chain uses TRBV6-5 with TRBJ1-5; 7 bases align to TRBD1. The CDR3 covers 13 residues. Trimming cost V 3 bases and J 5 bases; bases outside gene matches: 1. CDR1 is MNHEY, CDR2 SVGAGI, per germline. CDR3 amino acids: CASSYDRDQPQHF. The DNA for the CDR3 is TGTGCCAGCAGTTATGACAGGGATCAGCCCCAGCATTTT.

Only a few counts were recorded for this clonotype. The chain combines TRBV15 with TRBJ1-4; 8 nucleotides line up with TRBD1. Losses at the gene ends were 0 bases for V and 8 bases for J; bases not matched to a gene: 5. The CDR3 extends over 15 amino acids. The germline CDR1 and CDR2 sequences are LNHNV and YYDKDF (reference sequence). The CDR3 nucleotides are TGTGCCACCAGCAGAGATTACAGGGGGGCGGAAAAACTGTTTTTT. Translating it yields CATSRDYRGAEKLFF.

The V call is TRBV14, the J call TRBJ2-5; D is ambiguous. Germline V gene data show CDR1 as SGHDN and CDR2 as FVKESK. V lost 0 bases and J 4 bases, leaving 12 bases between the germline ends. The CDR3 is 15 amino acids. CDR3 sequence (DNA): TGTGCCAGCAGCCAAGACAGGTTCAGAGGAGAGACCCAGTACTTC. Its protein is CASSQDRFRGETQYF.

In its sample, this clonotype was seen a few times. In nucleotides, the CDR3 is TGTGCCAGCAGTTTAAGGCTAGCCTCCTCATCCGAGCAGTACTTC. Residues: CASSLRLASSSEQYF. The rearrangement links TRBV12-3 or TRBV12-4 to TRBJ2-7, with a weak D call TRBD2 (5 bases). The germline V and J ends were trimmed by 2 bases and 6 bases, with 17 bases remaining between them. The CDR3 spans 15 residues.

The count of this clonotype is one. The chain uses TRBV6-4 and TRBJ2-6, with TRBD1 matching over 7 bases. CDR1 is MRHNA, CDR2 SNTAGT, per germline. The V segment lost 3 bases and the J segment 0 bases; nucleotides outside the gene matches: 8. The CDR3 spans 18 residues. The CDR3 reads CASSEEGAVFSGANVLTF. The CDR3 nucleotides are TGTGCCAGCAGTGAAGAGGGGGCGGTGTTCTCTGGGGCCAACGTCCTGACTTTC.

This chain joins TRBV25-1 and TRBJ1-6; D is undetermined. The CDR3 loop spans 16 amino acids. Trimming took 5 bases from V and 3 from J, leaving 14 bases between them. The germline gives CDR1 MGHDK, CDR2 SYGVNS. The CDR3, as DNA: TGTGCCAGCAGTCCCCGCCGGGAACACTATAATTCACCCCTCCACTTT. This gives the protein CASSPRREHYNSPLHF.

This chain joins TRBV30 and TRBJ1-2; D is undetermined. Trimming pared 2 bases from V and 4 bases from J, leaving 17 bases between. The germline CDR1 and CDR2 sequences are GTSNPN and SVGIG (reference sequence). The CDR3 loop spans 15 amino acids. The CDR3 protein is CAWSKERRWSYGYTF. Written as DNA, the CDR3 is TGTGCCTGGAGTAAGGAGAGACGATGGAGCTATGGCTACACCTTC.

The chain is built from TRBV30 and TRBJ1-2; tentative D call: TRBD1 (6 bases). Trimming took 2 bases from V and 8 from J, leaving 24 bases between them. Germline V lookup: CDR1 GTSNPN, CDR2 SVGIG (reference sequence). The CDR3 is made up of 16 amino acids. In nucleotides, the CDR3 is TGTGCCTGGAGTCCACTGGGCTCTGGACCCCAGGGGGGCTACACCTTC. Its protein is CAWSPLGSGPQGGYTF.

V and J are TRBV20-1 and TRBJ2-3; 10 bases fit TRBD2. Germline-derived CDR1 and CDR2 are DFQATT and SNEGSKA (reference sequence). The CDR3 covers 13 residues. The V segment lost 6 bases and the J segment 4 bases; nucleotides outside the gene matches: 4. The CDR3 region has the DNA TGCAGTGCCCTGGGGACTAGCGCAGATACGCAGTATTTT. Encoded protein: CSALGTSADTQYF.

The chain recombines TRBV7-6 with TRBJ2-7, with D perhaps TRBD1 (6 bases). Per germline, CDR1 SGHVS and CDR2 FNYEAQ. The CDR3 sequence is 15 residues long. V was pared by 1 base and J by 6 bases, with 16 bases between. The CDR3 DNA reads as TGTGCCAGCAGCTTAGAAGTGGACAGAGGGAGCGAGCAGTACTTC. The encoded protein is CASSLEVDRGSEQYF. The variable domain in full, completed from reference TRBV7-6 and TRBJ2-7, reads GAGVSQSPRYKVTKRGQDVALRCDPISGHVSLYWYRQALGQGPEFLTYFNYEAQQDKSGLPNDRFSAERPEGSISTLTIQRTEQRDSAMYRCASSLEVDRGSEQYFGPGTRLTVT.

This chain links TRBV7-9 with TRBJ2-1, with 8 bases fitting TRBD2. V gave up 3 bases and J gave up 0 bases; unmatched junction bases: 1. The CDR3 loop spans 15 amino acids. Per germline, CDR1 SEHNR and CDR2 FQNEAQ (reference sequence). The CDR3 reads CASSFSGTSYNEQFF. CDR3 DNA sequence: TGTGCCAGCAGCTTTAGCGGGACCTCCTACAATGAGCAGTTCTTC.

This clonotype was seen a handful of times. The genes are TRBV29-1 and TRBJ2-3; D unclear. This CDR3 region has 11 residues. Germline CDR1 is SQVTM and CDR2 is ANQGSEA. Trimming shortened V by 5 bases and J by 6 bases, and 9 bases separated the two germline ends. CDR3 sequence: CSVRTGDTQYF. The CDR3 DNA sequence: TGCAGCGTTCGGACGGGTGATACGCAGTATTTT.

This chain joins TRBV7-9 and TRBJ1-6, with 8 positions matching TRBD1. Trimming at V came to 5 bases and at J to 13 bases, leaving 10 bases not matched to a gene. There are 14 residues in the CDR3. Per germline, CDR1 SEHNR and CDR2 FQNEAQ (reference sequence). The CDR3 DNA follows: TGTGCCAGCAGCCCACACGGACAGGGTTCGCCCCTCCACTTT. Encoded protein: CASSPHGQGSPLHF.

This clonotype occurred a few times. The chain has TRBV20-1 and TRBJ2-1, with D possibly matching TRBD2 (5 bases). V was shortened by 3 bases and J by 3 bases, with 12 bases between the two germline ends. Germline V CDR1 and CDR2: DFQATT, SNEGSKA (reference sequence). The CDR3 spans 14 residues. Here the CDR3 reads CSARRAGFYNEQFF. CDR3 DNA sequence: TGCAGTGCTAGGCGCGCGGGTTTCTACAATGAGCAGTTCTTC.